This passage covers 28 T cell receptor beta chains from one sample sequenced in a study of cytomegalovirus exposure and HLA in healthy donors. Primers included in the PCR were 60 Vbeta and 13 Jbeta primers. Produced via immunoSEQ multiplex PCR; TCRdb's table is partial and in-frame only. The table lists around 280,000 clones, approximately 90% of them singletons. Sequenced sample: PBMCs. The receptor set was obtained from a woman younger than 30 in good health and CMV-seronegative.

CDR3 residues: CASSRSQDTEAFF. DNA of the CDR3: TGTGCCAGCAGCCGAAGTCAGGACACTGAAGCTTTCTTT. This chain connects TRBV7-8 to TRBJ1-1; D is uncertain. The CDR3 is 13 amino acids. Germline-derived CDR1 and CDR2 are SGHVS and FQNEAQ. V lost 5 bases, J lost 3 bases, and 10 bases lay in between.

This chain connects TRBV7-6 to TRBJ2-1; 7 bases line up with TRBD2. In germline, CDR1 is SGHVS, CDR2 FNYEAQ. This CDR3 is 14 amino acids long. The V segment lost 4 bases and the J segment 4 bases; nucleotides outside the gene matches: 4. The CDR3 region has the DNA TGTGCCAGCAGCTCTAGCGGCCCTTACAATGAGCAGTTCTTC. As protein: CASSSSGPYNEQFF.

The V and J genes are TRBV9 and TRBJ2-1, with D tentatively TRBD2 (7 bases). This CDR3 region has 18 residues. The germline V gene has CDR1 SGDLS and CDR2 YYNGEE. V shed 0 bases and J shed 5 bases, with 21 bases lying between them. As DNA, the CDR3 is TGTGCCAGCAGCGTAGGAGGTATGGGGGGGGCCGACCACAATGAGCAGTTCTTC. This translates into CASSVGGMGGADHNEQFF.

The table lists this clone with a count of one. The J gene is TRBJ2-1, the V gene TRBV7-3; TRBD2 agrees at 8 bases. J was trimmed by 8 bases and V by 5 bases; bases with no gene match: 11. CDR3 size: 15 residues. Germline values: CDR1 SGHTA, CDR2 FQGTGA. As DNA, the CDR3 is TGTGCCAGCAGCCCGGGGCGGGGGGCGACCGATGAGCAGTTCTTC. It translates to CASSPGRGATDEQFF.

The chain carries TRBV30 and TRBJ1-6, with D unclear. Germline assignment: CDR1 GTSNPN and CDR2 SVGIG (reference sequence). CDR3 length: 12 amino acids. Trimming removed 1 base from V and 7 bases from J, with 5 bases in between. In DNA form, the CDR3 reads TGTGCCTGGAGTGGCGGGAATTCACCCCTCCACTTT. Protein sequence: CAWSGGNSPLHF.

This clone was counted a single time. The gene calls are TRBV7-8 and TRBJ2-7, with 7 bases identical to TRBD1. Trimming cost V 4 bases and J 0 bases; bases outside gene matches: 3. Germline-derived CDR1 and CDR2 are SGHVS and FQNEAQ. The CDR3 has 14 amino acids. Here the CDR3 DNA reads TGTGCCAGCAGCTCCAGGGACAGCTCCTACGAGCAGTACTTC. Residues: CASSSRDSSYEQYF.

The chain carries TRBV15 and TRBJ1-1; D not certain. The CDR3 has 15 residues. Germline CDR1 is LNHNV and CDR2 is YYDKDF (reference sequence). Trimming took off 3 bases at V and 4 bases at J, with 15 bases between the two ends. This chain's CDR3 is CATSRRGTGGTEAFF. In DNA, the CDR3 is TGTGCCACCAGCAGGCGGGGAACTGGAGGCACTGAAGCTTTCTTT. The full variable domain, with the rest looked up from reference TRBV15 and TRBJ1-1, is DAMVIQNPRYQVTQFGKPVTLSCSQTLNHNVMYWYQQKSSQAPKLLFHYYDKDFNNEADTPDNFQSRRPNTSFCFLDIRSPGLGDTAMYLCATSRRGTGGTEAFFGQGTRLTVV.

This rearrangement joins TRBV2 to TRBJ2-5; maybe TRBD1 (6 bases). The J call may be wrong; the DNA end is better matched by TRBJ2-7. CDR1 and CDR2 (germline): SNHLY, FYNNEI. The CDR3 length is 11 residues. The CDR3 loop reads CASSVGGEQYF. In nucleotides, the CDR3 is TGTGCCAGCAGTGTAGGGGGCGAGCAGTACTTC.

The rearrangement uses TRBV29-1 and TRBJ2-6, with D maybe TRBD1 (5 bases). Germline V gene lookup returns CDR1 SQVTM and CDR2 ANQGSEA. CDR3 size: 14 residues. Trimming left V 3 bases short and J 4 bases short, with 10 bases between. As DNA, the CDR3 is TGCAGCGTTGAGCAGGGCACGGGGGCCAACGTCCTGACTTTC. Its translation is CSVEQGTGANVLTF.

This clone was picked up one time. This sequence joins TRBV27 and TRBJ1-2, with a tentative D call TRBD1 (6 bases). The CDR3 sequence is 13 residues long. The ends were cut back, 5 bases at V and 8 bases at J, with 15 bases in the middle. Germline CDR1 reads MNHEY; CDR2 reads SMNVEV (reference sequence). CDR3 region: CASSVEGEGGYTF. CDR3 DNA sequence: TGTGCCAGCAGTGTCGAGGGGGAGGGAGGCTACACCTTC.

The chain is built from TRBV1 and TRBJ1-2. TRBV1 constitutes a pseudogene. This CDR3 has 12 amino acids. CDR3 sequence (DNA): TGCACCAGCAGCCAACTTCCCTATGGCTACACCTTC. It specifies CTSSQLPYGYTF.

The chain recombines TRBV5-4 with TRBJ2-7, with 12 bases identical to TRBD1. V was pared by 4 bases and J by 4 bases, with 18 bases of the junction left unmatched. The CDR3 contains 19 residues. The germline V gene encodes CDR1 SGHNT and CDR2 YYREEE (reference sequence). The chain's CDR3 is CASSSAPGQGALLPYEQYF. Written as DNA, the CDR3 is TGTGCCAGCAGCAGCGCTCCGGGACAGGGGGCTCTTTTACCGTACGAGCAGTACTTC. The full variable domain, completed using reference TRBV5-4 and TRBJ2-7, is ETGVTQSPTHLIKTRGQQVTLRCSSQSGHNTVSWYQQALGQGPQFIFQYYREEENGRGNFPPRFSGLQFPNYSSELNVNALELDDSALYLCASSSAPGQGALLPYEQYFGPGTRLTVT.

This chain links TRBV7-3 with TRBJ2-1, with 11 bases identical to TRBD2. V shed 6 bases, J shed 5 bases, and the junction held 18 bases outside the gene matches. The length of the CDR3 is 19 residues. The germline gives CDR1 SGHTA, CDR2 FQGTGA. CDR3 amino acids: CASSPLRLAGGVPNNEQFF. CDR3 coding DNA: TGTGCCAGCAGTCCACTGCGGCTAGCGGGGGGCGTACCCAACAATGAGCAGTTCTTC. The whole variable domain, remainder taken from reference TRBV7-3 and TRBJ2-1, is GAGVSQTPSNKVTEKGKYVELRCDPISGHTALYWYRQSLGQGPEFLIYFQGTGAADDSGLPNDRFFAVRPEGSVSTLKIQRTERGDSAVYLCASSPLRLAGGVPNNEQFFGPGTRLTVL.

The chain uses TRBV29-1 and TRBJ1-2, with D possibly matching TRBD1 (5 bases). Trimming cost V 3 bases and J 4 bases, with 9 bases left between them. Germline CDR1 SQVTM, CDR2 ANQGSEA. CDR3 length equals 12 residues. The CDR3 is CSVDPRGYGYTF. CDR3 DNA: TGCAGCGTTGACCCTAGGGGCTATGGCTACACCTTC.

The chain combines TRBV13 with TRBJ2-2, with 7 nucleotides matching TRBD2. There are 14 residues in the CDR3. Germline V lookup: CDR1 PRHDT, CDR2 FYEKMQ (reference sequence). Trimming removed 5 bases from V and 0 bases from J; junction bases left unmatched: 0. The CDR3 DNA follows: TGTGCCAGCAGCGGGGGGGCGAACACCGGGGAGCTGTTTTTT. It yields the protein CASSGGANTGELFF.

The chain carries TRBV5-1 and TRBJ2-3; TRBD2 might be the D (5 bases). CDR1 SGHRS and CDR2 YFSETQ come from the germline V gene. V was cut by 6 bases and J by 2 bases, with 10 bases left in between. This CDR3 is 13 amino acids long. CDR3 coding DNA: TGCGCCAGCAATGAGGGATCCACAGATACGCAGTATTTT. Amino acids: CASNEGSTDTQYF.

The rearrangement joins TRBV15 to TRBJ2-7; D is unresolved. CDR1 and CDR2 (germline): LNHNV, YYDKDF (reference sequence). V gave up 1 base and J gave up 0 bases, with 10 bases separating them. The CDR3 loop spans 15 amino acids. The CDR3 is CATSRVLAGSYEQYF. CDR3 nucleotides: TGTGCCACCAGCAGAGTTCTGGCAGGCTCCTACGAGCAGTACTTC.

The chain joins TRBV5-5 to TRBJ2-7, with D maybe TRBD2 (5 bases). V lost 2 bases to trimming and J lost 3 bases, with 12 bases between them. Germline loops: CDR1 SGHKS, CDR2 YYEKEE (reference sequence). The CDR3 is 14 amino acids. CDR3 in DNA: TGTGCCAGCAGCTTTGGCGACGGGAACTACGAGCAGTACTTC. Amino acid sequence: CASSFGDGNYEQYF.

This rearrangement joins TRBV2 to TRBJ2-1; weak D call: TRBD2 (5 bases). Germline V gene data show CDR1 as SNHLY and CDR2 as FYNNEI. Trimming removed 5 bases at V and 4 bases at J, with 12 bases between. The CDR3 is 14 amino acids. The CDR3: CASSRGSVYNEQFF. The DNA for the CDR3 is TGTGCCAGCAGTAGAGGGAGTGTTTACAATGAGCAGTTCTTC.

The rearrangement uses TRBV7-9 and TRBJ2-3, with 16 bases that match TRBD2. Germline CDR1 and CDR2: SEHNR and FQNEAQ (reference sequence). The CDR3 contains 17 residues. The V segment lost 5 bases and the J segment 2 bases; nucleotides outside the gene matches: 4. In nucleotides, the CDR3 is TGTGCCAGCAGCCCGGGACTAGCGGGGGGGGTCACAGATACGCAGTATTTT. As protein: CASSPGLAGGVTDTQYF.

The V and J genes are TRBV7-8 and TRBJ2-7; 10 positions agree with TRBD2. V shed 5 bases and J 3 bases; nucleotides not matched to a gene: 10. Germline V gene sequence: CDR1 SGHVS, CDR2 FQNEAQ. The CDR3 is made up of 16 amino acids. DNA of the CDR3: TGTGCCAGCAGCCCTACCCTAGCGGGGGCCCTCTACGAGCAGTACTTC. Translating gives CASSPTLAGALYEQYF. The full variable domain, in which reference TRBV7-8 and TRBJ2-7 provide the parts outside the CDR3, is GAGVSQSPRYKVAKRGQDVALRCDPISGHVSLFWYQQALGQGPEFLTYFQNEAQLDKSGLPSDRFFAERPEGSVSTLKIQRTQQEDSAVYLCASSPTLAGALYEQYFGPGTRLTVT.

The CDR3 sequence is CSVRDFGHYGYTF. For the CDR3, the DNA is TGCAGCGTACGGGACTTTGGTCACTATGGCTACACCTTC. This chain connects TRBV29-1 to TRBJ1-2, with D tentatively TRBD1 (5 bases). This CDR3 spans 13 amino acids. Germline-derived CDR1 and CDR2 are SQVTM and ANQGSEA. V dropped 6 bases and J dropped 3 bases, with 14 bases sitting between them.

The V call is TRBV5-1, the J call TRBJ2-1; 8 bases line up with TRBD1. The V gene end was trimmed by 3 bases and the J gene end by 10 bases; junction bases not matched to a gene: 9. Germline CDR1 SGHRS, CDR2 YFSETQ. The CDR3 covers 14 residues. The CDR3 nucleotides read TGCGCCAGCAGCTGGGGACAGGCCGAGGAAGAGCAGTTCTTC. Encoded protein: CASSWGQAEEEQFF.

V is TRBV6-5 and J is TRBJ2-7, with 11 positions matching TRBD2. This CDR3 is 15 amino acids long. V lost 6 bases, J lost 3 bases, and 7 bases stayed unmatched. CDR1 MNHEY and CDR2 SVGAGI come from the germline V gene. For the CDR3, the DNA is TGTGCCAGCAGATCCTTACTAGCGGGGGACTACGAGCAGTACTTC. As protein: CASRSLLAGDYEQYF.

The V call is TRBV7-8, the J call TRBJ1-3; TRBD1 agrees at 7 bases. This CDR3 is built from 15 residues. Germline loops: CDR1 SGHVS, CDR2 FQNEAQ. V gave up 2 bases and J gave up 4 bases; unmatched junction bases: 5. The CDR3 DNA is TGTGCCAGCAGCTTATCGGGACAGAACGGAAACACCATATATTTT. Protein: CASSLSGQNGNTIYF.

The J gene is TRBJ2-7, the V gene TRBV5-4, with 8 positions matching TRBD1. The V gene end was trimmed by 4 bases and the J gene end by 0 bases; junction bases not matched to a gene: 12. The CDR3 extends over 17 amino acids. In germline, CDR1 is SGHNT, CDR2 YYREEE (reference sequence). CDR3 loop: CASSARTGTGSSYEQYF. CDR3 bases: TGTGCCAGCAGCGCCCGTACCGGGACAGGCTCCTCCTACGAGCAGTACTTC.

This chain connects TRBV30 to TRBJ1-1, with no clear D. The CDR3 has 15 residues. The germline CDR1 and CDR2 sequences are GTSNPN and SVGIG (reference sequence). Trimming removed 2 bases from V and 1 base from J, with 14 bases in between. CDR3 residues: CAWSNEAEGNTEAFF. The CDR3 DNA reads as TGTGCCTGGAGTAATGAGGCGGAGGGGAACACTGAAGCTTTCTTT.

This clone showed up just a few times. Here the CDR3 reads CSGTGGKGTEAFF. The CDR3 DNA follows: TGCAGCGGGACAGGAGGCAAGGGCACTGAAGCTTTCTTT. The chain recombines TRBV29-1 with TRBJ1-1; TRBD1 agrees at 7 bases. V lost 7 bases, J lost 4 bases, and 9 bases stayed unmatched. CDR3 size: 13 residues. Germline-derived CDR1 and CDR2 are SQVTM and ANQGSEA.